This passage covers 29 T cell receptor beta chains from one sample sequenced in a study of T cells in Graves' hyperthyroidism and ophthalmopathy. The investigators amplified TCR beta CDR3 regions from RNA transcripts. During a first-round RT-PCR of the TCR CDR3, the HTBI primer set was used. Each CDR3 protein gets one entry after TCRdb re-called the multiplex PCR reads with MiXCR. The sample carries about 50,000 distinct CDR3 sequences, 40% to 55% recorded once. Material for sequencing was blood. The receptors originated from a woman aged 25 to 39 with Graves' ophthalmopathy.

This clonotype has ten or more counts. V and J are TRBV28 and TRBJ2-5; TRBD2 agrees at 9 bases. Germline loops: CDR1 MDHEN, CDR2 SYDVKM. This CDR3 comprises 15 residues. Germline trimming cut 1 base from V and 4 bases from J; bases unmatched to any gene: 4. In DNA form, the CDR3 reads TGTGCCAGCAGTTTATCGGCGGGAGGGGCAGAGACCCAGTACTTC. Residues: CASSLSAGGAETQYF.

The rearrangement uses TRBV11-2 and TRBJ1-1; the D is unclear. Trimming took off 3 bases at V and 4 bases at J, with 15 bases between the two ends. Germline V gives CDR1 SGHAT, CDR2 FQNNGV. CDR3 size: 15 residues. CDR3 loop: CASSFRGGSFTEAFF. Written as DNA, the CDR3 is TGTGCCAGCAGCTTCCGGGGAGGGTCTTTCACTGAAGCTTTCTTT.

There are many counts of this clonotype. V gene TRBV6-1 combines with J gene TRBJ1-4; no firm D call. The germline V gene encodes CDR1 MNHNS and CDR2 SASEGT. This CDR3 spans 15 amino acids. V lost 8 bases and J 0 bases, leaving 13 bases between the germline ends. The CDR3 sequence is CASGLKRATNEKLFF. CDR3 coding DNA: TGTGCCAGCGGTTTAAAGAGGGCAACTAATGAAAAACTGTTTTTT.

This clonotype was seen repeatedly, ten times or more. The chain uses TRBV28 and TRBJ2-5, with 7 bases identical to TRBD1. Germline loops: CDR1 MDHEN, CDR2 SYDVKM. The CDR3 extends over 15 amino acids. With 6 bases clipped from V and 2 bases from J, the junction kept 9 bases outside the gene matches. The CDR3: CASRPNRGGQETQYF. The CDR3 DNA sequence: TGTGCCAGCAGGCCTAACAGGGGCGGACAAGAGACCCAGTACTTC.

The chain combines TRBV24-1 with TRBJ2-7; 13 nucleotides match TRBD2. CDR3 length: 15 amino acids. Looked up from germline, CDR1 is KGHDR and CDR2 is SFDVKD. Trimming at V came to 5 bases and at J to 2 bases, leaving 2 bases not matched to a gene. CDR3 coding DNA: TGTGCCACCAGTGGCGGACTAGCGGGAGCCTACGAGCAGTACTTC. This translates into CATSGGLAGAYEQYF.

This clonotype has at least ten counts. The CDR3 DNA is TGTGCCAGCGGGCGGACAGCCCTCGCCTACGAGCAGTACTTC. Its translation is CASGRTALAYEQYF. The chain has TRBV12-3 or TRBV12-4 and TRBJ2-7, with D perhaps TRBD1 (6 bases). The V end was cut by 8 bases, the J end by 2 bases, with 16 bases between. The CDR3 has 14 amino acids.

This clonotype was detected many times. The rearrangement joins TRBV25-1 to TRBJ1-4; a possible D gene is TRBD1 (6 bases). Germline V lookup: CDR1 MGHDK, CDR2 SYGVNS. The length of the CDR3 is 17 residues. Deletions cut 5 bases from V and 0 bases from J, with 16 bases between. The CDR3 nucleotides are TGTGCCAGCAGTCAGGGTTGGAGGGGGGCAACTAATGAAAAACTGTTTTTT. Protein: CASSQGWRGATNEKLFF.

This clonotype was seen at least ten times. The rearrangement links TRBV6-5 to TRBJ1-4; 7 bases are shared with TRBD1. CDR3 length: 16 residues. CDR1 and CDR2 (germline): MNHEY, SVGAGI. After removal of 7 bases from V and 12 bases from J, the junction contained 20 bases not matched to a gene. The CDR3, as DNA: TGTGCCAGCAAGCGGGGGTGGCTTCGTGCTACAGGGGAACTGTTTTTT. Protein: CASKRGWLRATGELFF.

This clonotype occurred many times. J is TRBJ2-2 and V is TRBV29-1, with D possibly TRBD2 on 5 matching bases. This CDR3 comprises 16 residues. The V end lost 3 bases, the J end lost 7 bases, and 21 bases lay between the germline ends. Germline CDR1 reads SQVTM; CDR2 reads ANQGSEA. The CDR3, as DNA: TGCAGCGTTGAGGAGGTGGCGGCTACTCACGGCGGGGAGCTGTTTTTT. The encoded protein is CSVEEVAATHGGELFF.

On this clonotype itself: At one of its ends the junction is not consistent with the germline gene, which may arise from a read error. This chain connects TRBV5-6 to TRBJ2-7; 15 nucleotides align to TRBD2. Germline V gene sequence: CDR1 SGHDT, CDR2 YYEEEE. The CDR3 runs to 15 residues. CDR3 nucleotide sequence: TGTGCCGGCAGCTTGGGACTAGCGGGAGGACACGGGCAGTACTTC. Its translation: CAGSLGLAGGHGQYF.

The chain recombines TRBV10-3 with TRBJ2-1; the match to TRBD2 covers 11 bases. The CDR3 is made up of 17 amino acids. Germline V gives CDR1 ENHRY, CDR2 SYGVKD. Losses at the gene ends were 0 bases for V and 12 bases for J; bases not matched to a gene: 13. The CDR3 coding sequence is TGTGCCATCAGTGAGTCAAGACTAGCGGGAATAAACGGTACGCAGTTCTTC. Protein product: CAISESRLAGINGTQFF.

This clonotype was recorded at least ten times. The chain links TRBV20-1 to TRBJ1-2; D is ambiguous. This CDR3 comprises 15 residues. Per germline, CDR1 DFQATT and CDR2 SNEGSKA (reference sequence). The V and J ends lost 5 bases and 0 bases respectively, with 16 bases between them. Here the CDR3 DNA reads TGCAGTGCTCGCCGACCCCGAGGAGCTAACTATGGCTACACCTTC. As protein: CSARRPRGANYGYTF.

The table lists this clonotype with many counts. V and J are TRBV27 and TRBJ1-2; D is unresolved. Looked up from germline, CDR1 is MNHEY and CDR2 is SMNVEV (reference sequence). The CDR3 has 13 amino acids. V lost 4 bases, J lost 1 base, and 7 bases lay in between. The CDR3 sequence: CASSSTVNYGYTF. The DNA for the CDR3 is TGTGCCAGCAGTTCGACCGTTAACTATGGCTACACCTTC.

This clonotype was observed many times. The V and J genes are TRBV7-8 and TRBJ1-5; D perhaps matches TRBD1 (6 bases). The V gene lost 1 base and the J gene lost 7 bases, with 11 bases spanning the gap. The CDR3 sequence is 14 residues long. From germline, CDR1 is SGHVS and CDR2 FQNEAQ. The CDR3 sequence is CASSLEGVWQPQHF. As DNA, the CDR3 is TGTGCCAGCAGCTTAGAGGGGGTTTGGCAGCCCCAGCATTTT.

This chain uses TRBV28 with TRBJ2-7; D possibly corresponds to TRBD1 (6 bases). Trimming took 6 bases from V and 8 from J, leaving 23 bases between them. The CDR3 covers 15 residues. Germline assignment: CDR1 MDHEN and CDR2 SYDVKM. CDR3 bases: TGTGCCAGCAGCCCCGGACAGCTCCTCTCATACCAGCAGTACTTC. This sequence encodes CASSPGQLLSYQQYF.

As for this clonotype: A read error may produce the germline difference seen at one junction end. The V gene is TRBV11-2, the J gene TRBJ2-1; the D gene is possibly TRBD2 (6 bases). Germline V gene data show CDR1 as SGHAT and CDR2 as FQNNGV. This CDR3 has 15 amino acids. CDR3 sequence (DNA): TGTGCCAGCAGTTTAGCACTAGCTACCTACAATGAGCAGTCCTTC. This encodes CASSLALATYNEQSF.

By share, this clonotype ranks as medium-sized. The rearrangement links TRBV10-3 to TRBJ1-5, with D tentatively TRBD1 (6 bases). The CDR3 has 13 residues. CDR1 ENHRY and CDR2 SYGVKD come from the germline V gene. Trimming stripped 6 bases from V and 4 bases from J, with 10 bases between. The CDR3 sequence is CAIRTGLNQPQHF. The CDR3 region has the DNA TGTGCCATCAGAACAGGGTTGAATCAGCCCCAGCATTTT.

This clonotype showed up many times. The V and J genes are TRBV28 and TRBJ2-7; tentative D call: TRBD1 (5 bases). Germline V lookup: CDR1 MDHEN, CDR2 SYDVKM. This CDR3 region has 14 residues. The V end lost 5 bases, the J end lost 7 bases, and 18 bases lay between the germline ends. For the CDR3, the DNA is TGTGCCAGCAGTCCGTGGACATTCCTAGGGGAGCAGTACTTC. As protein: CASSPWTFLGEQYF.

Sample share makes this clonotype medium-sized (0.01 to 0.1%). The chain carries TRBV15 and TRBJ2-5; TRBD1 aligns across 7 bases. CDR1 is LNHNV and CDR2 is YYDKDF in the germline V gene (reference sequence). V trimming: 2 bases; J trimming: 2 bases; junction bases outside the gene matches: 5. This CDR3 has 15 residues. The CDR3 sequence is CATSRMRTGQETQYF. CDR3 sequence (DNA): TGTGCCACCAGCAGAATGAGGACAGGACAAGAGACCCAGTACTTC.

The rearrangement joins TRBV19 to TRBJ2-1; 9 nucleotides align to TRBD2. The CDR3 runs 18 residues. V lost 5 bases and J lost 6; bases outside the gene matches: 17. Per the germline V gene, CDR1 is LNHDA and CDR2 is SQIVND (reference sequence). The CDR3 DNA sequence: TGTGCCAGTAGTTATCCTCGCGGGAGGGCCGGTCGATTCAATGAGCAGTTCTTC. Translation gives CASSYPRGRAGRFNEQFF.

The sample holds many counts of this clonotype. This chain links TRBV19 with TRBJ1-2, with TRBD1 identical over 11 bases. The CDR3 consists of 15 residues. The V gene end was trimmed by 4 bases and the J gene end by 7 bases; junction bases not matched to a gene: 8. The germline V gene encodes CDR1 LNHDA and CDR2 SQIVND (reference sequence). CDR3 residues: CASSTEDRGRGGYTF. CDR3 DNA: TGTGCCAGTAGTACCGAGGACAGGGGGCGCGGTGGCTACACCTTC.

This clonotype came up once. The rearrangement uses TRBV12-5 and TRBJ2-5; D uncertain. The CDR3 extends over 13 amino acids. The germline CDR1 and CDR2 sequences are LGHNT and FRNRAP. V lost 4 bases and J lost 4, with 10 bases in between. CDR3 coding DNA: TGTGCTAGTGGTTCCCGTTTTGGAGAGACCCAGTACTTC. This gives the protein CASGSRFGETQYF.

The V call is TRBV7-2, the J call TRBJ2-1; 10 positions match TRBD2. This CDR3 region has 15 residues. J lost 8 bases, V lost 1 base, and 5 bases had no gene match. The germline CDR1 and CDR2 sequences are SGHTA and FQGNSA. CDR3 loop: CASSLVASGSDEQFF. The CDR3 coding sequence is TGTGCCAGCAGCTTAGTGGCTAGCGGGAGCGATGAGCAGTTCTTC.

CDR3 in amino acids: CASSERGRGTRETQYF. The CDR3 bases are TGTGCCAGCAGTGAGAGGGGGAGGGGGACCAGGGAGACCCAGTACTTC. The genes are TRBV11-2 and TRBJ2-5, with a weak D call TRBD2 (7 bases). The CDR3 extends over 16 amino acids. Trimming took off 6 bases at V and 5 bases at J, with 22 bases between the two ends. Looked up from germline, CDR1 is SGHAT and CDR2 is FQNNGV.

This clonotype was observed at least ten times. The chain links TRBV2 to TRBJ1-4; 11 bases are a match to TRBD1. Germline CDR1 and CDR2: SNHLY and FYNNEI. The length of the CDR3 is 15 residues. V gave up 7 bases and J gave up 8 bases; unmatched junction bases: 9. The CDR3 nucleotides read TGTGCCAGCACCAGACGGGGACAGGGGGGGGAAAAACTGTTTTTT. It encodes CASTRRGQGGEKLFF.

There are many counts of this clonotype. The J gene is TRBJ2-3, the V gene TRBV29-1; 12 bases fit TRBD2. CDR1 SQVTM and CDR2 ANQGSEA come from the germline V gene. Trimming removed 7 bases from V and 8 bases from J; junction bases left unmatched: 13. This CDR3 region has 15 residues. CDR3 residues: CSAAGTSGPRGTQYF. The DNA for the CDR3 is TGCAGCGCCGCGGGGACTAGCGGGCCAAGGGGTACGCAGTATTTT.

This clonotype has just a few counts. The chain joins TRBV7-9 to TRBJ2-7; 9 bases align to TRBD1. Per the germline V gene, CDR1 is SEHNR and CDR2 is FQNEAQ (reference sequence). This CDR3 has 13 amino acids. The junction had 5 bases not matched to a gene; V was cut back by 8 bases and J by 3 bases. This CDR3 reads CASSGQGVYEQYF. In nucleotides, the CDR3 is TGTGCCAGCTCGGGACAGGGCGTCTACGAGCAGTACTTC.

At least ten counts were recorded for this clonotype. A much larger clone differs from this one at a single base, so this may be a read error. The genes are TRBV20-1 and TRBJ1-1, with a weak D call TRBD1 (5 bases). Germline CDR1 and CDR2: DFQATT and SNEGSKA (reference sequence). The CDR3 loop spans 12 amino acids. V was clipped by 3 bases and J by 11 bases, with 16 bases between them. The DNA of the CDR3 is TGCAGTGCTAGTCTGGGGGGGAGGGTTGCTTTCTTT. This gives the protein CSASLGGRVAFF.

V usage is TRBV7-9 and J usage is TRBJ2-7; D might be TRBD1 or TRBD2, each matching 6 bases. V was cut by 2 bases and J by 3 bases, with 17 bases left in between. CDR1 SEHNR and CDR2 FQNEAQ come from the germline V gene (reference sequence). CDR3 size: 16 residues. In DNA form, the CDR3 reads TGTGCCAGCAGCTTACCAGGACGGAGGGACATCTACGAGCAGTACTTC. The encoded protein is CASSLPGRRDIYEQYF.